This T cell receptor beta chain was sequenced for a study of Tregs in tolerant kidney transplant recipients (dated by TCRdb to between 2019 and 2020). With regard to the full study: Before combined kidney and bone marrow transplantation, this study identified donor-specific regulatory T cells using TCRbeta sequencing and then followed those same cells after transplant.

Remarks on this clone: The clone's antigen remains unknown. The DNA ends 3 residues before the CDR3 does, and the rest of the CDR3 is filled in from the germline J gene.

Transplants used related donors with nonmyeloablative bone marrow transplantation; mixed chimerism was transient in the human trials. Unstimulated Tregs (CD4+CD25+CD127-), CD4+ non-Tregs (CD4+CD25-), CD4 and CD8 cells were FACS-sorted from thawed PBMCs. A few combined kidney and bone marrow transplant recipients from the ITN036ST trial were included as patients, and samples were available only from these trial subjects. Healthy control blood was processed to PBMCs by Ficoll density gradient and cryopreserved, and patient PBMCs were collected before and after transplant. The study at large found these results: PCR primers changed over time for some patients, so nucleotide-level comparison across those patients' samples was not possible. Because the study included only a small number of patients, the results must be confirmed in larger populations and under other immunosuppression protocols. The most biologically relevant and donor-specific TCRbeta repertoire appeared to be identified by expanding Tregs with activated donor B cells. Biological reproducibility was not examined directly, but technical replication error appeared to be minimal. In tolerant patients, the expansion of donor-specific Tregs was greater than global Treg expansion, suggesting that the expansion was antigen-driven rather than nonspecific.

From cysteine to phenylalanine, the CDR3 is 15 amino acids long. Sequencing covers 36 bases of the CDR3, shown here with the frame starting at base 1. CDR1 and CDR2 were assigned from the germline V gene (reference sequence) as LNHDA and SQIVND. V was cut back by 3 bases and J by 0 bases, leaving a gap of 10 bases between them. Genomic DNA was extracted from sorted cells with the QIAGEN DNeasy Blood and Tissue Kit for TCRbeta CDR3 sequencing. Through immunoSEQ, high-throughput TCRbeta CDR3 sequencing was done commercially, including PCR amplification with internal controls and bias correction. The authors processed their data as follows. Unique productive TCRbeta sequences were defined by CDR3 nucleotide sequence where primers matched, otherwise by CDR3 amino acid sequence with Vbeta and Jbeta genes. To correct for sorting error, sequences found in more than one sorted population at a frequency ratio of 2:1 or less were discarded, and the remaining shared sequences were assigned to the population with the higher frequency. A sequence counted as donor-reactive if, in CFSE-low cells, the sequence had a frequency of at least 0.01% and was expanded at least 5-fold compared with unstimulated cells. Jensen-Shannon divergence calculated on the top 100 TCRbeta sequences ranked by frequency was used to measure repertoire divergence. For any sample with multiple sequencing runs, sorting error was corrected in each run separately before the runs were pooled. TCRdb holds this immuneACCESS table with in-frame rearrangements only. Some clones are missing; in checked studies, unresolved V genes explain under half, and the rest has no known cause. V, J and clone size are taken as reported in that table, and D and trimming were inferred from the DNA itself. The sample table records 9,900 or so clones. The top ten hold roughly 27% of the sample.

Rearrangement joined TRBV19 to TRBJ2-3, with TRBD2 perhaps the D gene, on 6 matching bases. Sample: CD8+ T cells from blood (PBMCs), taken 24 months after the transplant. The origin of this receptor is a human patient who received a combined kidney and bone marrow transplant. Following a transplant, a fraction of the T cells may be traceable to the graft donor. The CDR3 region reads CASSIGGLSTDTQYF. CDR3 bases read: TGTGCCAGTAGTATCGGAGGGTTGAGCACAGATACG.